This TCR beta chain is from a study of PD-1 blockade in classical Hodgkin lymphoma. Trimming took 4 bases from V and 6 from J; bases not matched to a gene: 7. Germline CDR1 reads SGDLS; CDR2 reads YYNGEE. The CDR3 extends over 16 amino acids. Sequencing used immunoSEQ multiplex PCR; TCRdb keeps in-frame clones, though not all of them. The sample has about 26,000 clones, 67% seen once. Brentuximab vedotin exposure varied among the patients, all of whom had relapsed after autologous stem cell transplantation. The chain links TRBV9 to TRBJ2-3, with 14 bases lining up with TRBD2. The origin of this receptor is a human donor with classical Hodgkin lymphoma. The sample was peripheral blood mononuclear cells (PBMCs), taken before the second cycle of nivolumab. The CDR3 nucleotides are TGTGCCAGCAGCCCCGGGACTAGCGGGAGTATGGATACGCAGTATTTT. Translated: CASSPGTSGSMDTQYF. Complete variable domain (other parts from reference TRBV9 and TRBJ2-3): DSGVTQTPKHLITATGQRVTLRCSPRSGDLSVYWYQQSLDQGLQFLIQYYNGEERAKGNILERFSAQQFPDLHSELNLSSLELGDSALYFCASSPGTSGSMDTQYFGPGTRLTVL.